Below, 10 T cell receptor beta chains from the same sample are listed, as sequenced in a study of cytomegalovirus exposure and HLA in healthy donors. The PCR ran on 60 Vbeta and 13 Jbeta primers. Libraries were prepared by immunoSEQ multiplex PCR; TCRdb keeps only in-frame clonotypes and omits some of them. This table has approximately 220,000 clones, 65% to 80% appearing once. The material sequenced was PBMCs. All receptors come from a girl aged 2 to 10 in good health and CMV-seronegative.

In its sample, this clone was seen once. V gene TRBV27 combines with J gene TRBJ2-5; 7 bases fit TRBD1. V was clipped by 3 bases and J by 7 bases; unmatched bases: 2. This CDR3 is 12 amino acids long. From germline, CDR1 is MNHEY and CDR2 SMNVEV (reference sequence). This chain's CDR3 is CASSLPGGTQYF. The CDR3 DNA reads TGTGCCAGCAGTTTGCCAGGGGGGACCCAGTACTTC.

V is TRBV10-1 and J is TRBJ2-7; TRBD1 matches at 7 bases. Germline V CDR1 and CDR2: WNHNN, SYGVQD (reference sequence). Trimming removed 0 bases from V and 7 bases from J; junction bases left unmatched: 0. The CDR3 totals 12 residues. CDR3: CASSESTGEQYF. In DNA, the CDR3 is TGCGCCAGCAGTGAGTCGACAGGGGAGCAGTACTTC.

This clone was seen only once. The chain couples TRBV5-1 to TRBJ2-5; 9 positions match TRBD2. After removal of 4 bases from V and 2 bases from J, the junction contained 9 bases not matched to a gene. The germline gives CDR1 SGHRS, CDR2 YFSETQ. The CDR3 is 16 residues long. The CDR3 region is CASSLGAGGRQETQYF. The CDR3 region has the DNA TGCGCCAGCAGCCTGGGGGCGGGGGGGCGGCAAGAGACCCAGTACTTC. Full variable domain (missing parts from reference TRBV5-1 and TRBJ2-5): KAGVTQTPRYLIKTRGQQVTLSCSPISGHRSVSWYQQTPGQGLQFLFEYFSETQRNKGNFPGRFSGRQFSNSRSEMNVSTLELGDSALYLCASSLGAGGRQETQYFGPGTRLLVL.

This clone turned up a few times. The chain has TRBV2 and TRBJ1-3; D ambiguous. The CDR3 totals 15 residues. Trimming cost V 0 bases and J 0 bases, with 6 bases left between them. Germline V gene lookup returns CDR1 SNHLY and CDR2 FYNNEI. CDR3 in amino acids: CASSEALPSGNTIYF. The CDR3, as DNA: TGTGCCAGCAGTGAAGCCCTTCCCTCTGGAAACACCATATATTTT.

V and J are TRBV15 and TRBJ2-7; 11 positions match TRBD1. The germline V gene encodes CDR1 LNHNV and CDR2 YYDKDF (reference sequence). Germline trimming cut 3 bases from V and 3 bases from J; bases unmatched to any gene: 1. The CDR3 is 14 residues long. This CDR3 is CATSRDRGLYEQYF. In DNA form, the CDR3 reads TGTGCCACCAGCAGGGACAGGGGGCTCTACGAGCAGTACTTC.

The chain combines TRBV19 with TRBJ2-2; 7 nucleotides match TRBD1. V trimming: 1 base; J trimming: 6 bases; junction bases outside the gene matches: 5. CDR1 is LNHDA and CDR2 is SQIVND in the germline V gene (reference sequence). The CDR3 has 15 residues. CDR3 in amino acids: CASSIGRGSPGELFF. For the CDR3, the DNA is TGTGCCAGTAGTATAGGCAGGGGGAGTCCCGGGGAGCTGTTTTTT.

The chain uses TRBV6-6 and TRBJ1-2; D uncertain. CDR3 length: 14 residues. Germline V CDR1 and CDR2: MNHNY, SVGAGI (reference sequence). The V gene lost 2 bases and the J gene lost 2 bases, with 9 bases spanning the gap. DNA for the CDR3: TGTGCCAGCAGTTACCTACCGGGAAACTATGGCTACACCTTC. Its translation: CASSYLPGNYGYTF.

The chain is built from TRBV2 and TRBJ2-5, with a weak D call TRBD1 (6 bases). Germline assignment: CDR1 SNHLY and CDR2 FYNNEI. V dropped 8 bases and J dropped 0 bases, with 13 bases sitting between them. The CDR3 has 14 amino acids. The chain's CDR3 is CASCRRDNQETQYF. In DNA form, the CDR3 reads TGTGCCAGCTGTCGACGGGACAACCAAGAGACCCAGTACTTC. The full variable domain, its missing parts supplied by reference TRBV2 and TRBJ2-5, is EPEVTQTPSHQVTQMGQEVILRCVPISNHLYFYWYRQILGQKVEFLVSFYNNEISEKSEIFDDQFSVERPDGSNFTLKIRSTKLEDSAMYFCASCRRDNQETQYFGPGTRLLVL.

CDR3 DNA sequence: TGTGCCATCAGTGGGGCGAGCAATCAGCCCCAGCATTTT. Residues: CAISGASNQPQHF. The chain has TRBV10-3 and TRBJ1-5; D unclear. Germline CDR1 and CDR2: ENHRY and SYGVKD. V lost 4 bases and J 1 base, leaving 5 bases between the germline ends. The CDR3 contains 13 residues.

The chain joins TRBV19 to TRBJ2-2; D might be TRBD2 (5 bases). V was pared by 5 bases and J by 0 bases, with 7 bases between. Germline V gives CDR1 LNHDA, CDR2 SQIVND (reference sequence). The CDR3 spans 14 residues. The CDR3 nucleotides are TGTGCCAGTAGTGCACTAGCGAACACCGGGGAGCTGTTTTTT. Residues: CASSALANTGELFF.